This is a list of T cell receptor beta chains from one sample in a study of OX40 agonist ivuxolimab in advanced cancers. The data were produced by immunoSEQ multiplex PCR, yet TCRdb's version contains in-frame clones alone and is incomplete. Found here are around 50,000 clones, roughly 86% of them singletons; the top ten hold approximately 1.2%. Sequencing used CD4+ or CD8+ T cells sorted from blood, obtained in a trial of the OX40 agonist ivuxolimab. Every receptor here comes from an adult with an advanced solid tumor such as melanoma, head and neck, liver or kidney cancer. Each CDR3 is given with its conserved first and last residue. The D gene is left open where the match is weak. The size entry is marked missing in some rows and otherwise reads once, few, many or a size class.

v_call,j_call,d_call,clone_size,cdr3_aa,cdr3_nt
TRBV28,TRBJ1-2,.,.,CASSPGSSYGYTF,TGTGCCAGCAGTCCTGGATCCTCCTATGGCTACACCTTC
TRBV11-2,TRBJ1-4,.,once,CASSSPRHYNEKLFF,TGTGCCAGCAGCTCCCCGAGGCACTATAATGAAAAACTGTTTTTT
TRBV28,TRBJ1-1,.,.,CASSRPPSGGDSTFF,TGTGCCAGCAGTCGCCCACCCTCAGGAGGAGATTCCACTTTCTTT
TRBV7-8,TRBJ2-1,TRBD2,.,CASSFRTSGLYNEQFF,TGTGCCAGCAGCTTTAGGACTAGCGGGCTCTACAATGAGCAGTTCTTC
TRBV29-1,TRBJ2-6,.,.,CSVEDIDSGANVLTF,TGCAGCGTTGAGGATATCGACTCTGGGGCCAACGTCCTGACTTTC
TRBV25-1,TRBJ2-3,.,.,CASSDGGQRADTQYF,TGTGCCAGCAGTGATGGGGGGCAAAGGGCAGATACGCAGTATTTT
TRBV11-3,TRBJ2-2,.,.,CASSLEEDTGELFF,TGTGCCAGCAGCTTAGAGGAGGACACCGGGGAGCTGTTTTTT
TRBV5-1,TRBJ2-7,.,.,CASSLSTARVNEQYF,TGCGCCAGCAGCTTATCAACCGCCCGGGTGAACGAGCAGTACTTC
TRBV28,TRBJ1-3,.,.,CASSLVQTRGNTIYF,TGTGCCAGCAGTTTAGTACAGACGAGAGGGAACACCATATATTTT
TRBV29-1,TRBJ2-7,TRBD1,.,CSVGDSNYEQYF,TGCAGCGTTGGGGACAGCAACTACGAGCAGTACTTC
TRBV11-1,TRBJ2-1,TRBD2,.,CASSFTLAGYNNEQFF,TGTGCCAGCAGCTTTACACTAGCGGGATATAACAATGAGCAGTTCTTC
TRBV7-9,TRBJ1-1,.,.,CASSRPGIINTEAFF,TGTGCCAGCAGCCGGCCGGGGATCATCAACACTGAAGCTTTCTTT
TRBV5-6,TRBJ1-1,.,.,CASSLFGSGEDTEAFF,TGTGCCAGCAGCCTCTTTGGATCGGGAGAAGACACTGAAGCTTTCTTT
TRBV19,TRBJ1-5,TRBD1,.,CASSTDRGPRNQPQHF,TGTGCCAGTAGCACAGACAGGGGGCCTAGAAATCAGCCCCAGCATTTT
TRBV5-1,TRBJ2-2,TRBD2,.,CASSSAGTSGVGAGTGELFF,TGCGCCAGCAGCTCAGCCGGGACTAGCGGGGTAGGAGCGGGTACCGGGGAGCTGTTTTTT
TRBV7-8,TRBJ2-2,TRBD1,.,CASSRRTGELAGELFF,TGTGCCAGCAGCCGCCGGACAGGGGAACTTGCCGGGGAGCTGTTTTTT
TRBV7-9,TRBJ1-3,TRBD1,.,CASRVDREHGNTIYF,TGTGCCAGCAGAGTCGACAGGGAACATGGAAACACCATATATTTT
TRBV28,TRBJ2-6,.,.,CASNTGVLVGANVLTF,TGTGCCAGCAATACGGGGGTACTAGTCGGGGCCAACGTCCTGACTTTC
TRBV15,TRBJ1-2,.,.,CATSRESGEALTGYTF,TGTGCCACCAGCAGAGAGTCCGGTGAAGCCCTCACGGGCTACACCTTC
TRBV5-4,TRBJ2-1,TRBD2,once,CASSLAGPSYNEQFF,TGTGCCAGCAGCCTAGCGGGCCCATCCTACAATGAGCAGTTCTTC
TRBV28,TRBJ2-3,.,.,CASTDFGVSDTQYF,TGTGCCAGCACCGATTTCGGGGTATCAGATACGCAGTATTTT
TRBV5-1,TRBJ2-2,TRBD1,.,CASSPRTGVGTGELFF,TGCGCCAGCAGCCCCAGGACAGGGGTGGGAACCGGGGAGCTGTTTTTT
TRBV9,TRBJ2-1,TRBD2,.,CASSVGGNQQFF,TGTGCCAGCAGCGTGGGAGGGAATCAGCAGTTCTTC
TRBV5-4,TRBJ1-4,.,once,CASSIQGSGDEKLFF,TGTGCCAGCAGCATCCAAGGGTCAGGCGATGAAAAACTGTTTTTT
TRBV5-1,TRBJ2-1,.,once,CASSPVEGAGSVRGVNEQFF,TGCGCCAGCAGCCCAGTTGAAGGGGCAGGATCGGTACGGGGCGTCAATGAGCAGTTCTTC
TRBV5-5,TRBJ1-2,.,.,CASTPSLGDYGYTF,TGTGCCAGCACTCCGAGTCTCGGGGACTATGGCTACACCTTC
TRBV18,TRBJ1-1,TRBD1,.,CASSASGGPPEAFF,TGTGCCAGCTCAGCATCAGGGGGCCCCCCAGAAGCTTTCTTT
TRBV19,TRBJ2-5,.,.,CASTGDGTETQYF,TGTGCCAGTACCGGCGATGGGACCGAGACCCAGTACTTC
TRBV5-1,TRBJ1-1,.,.,CASSLLQGAGTEAFF,TGCGCCAGCAGCTTGTTACAGGGAGCGGGCACTGAAGCTTTCTTT
TRBV6-1,TRBJ1-2,TRBD1,few,CASRDRVTNYGYTF,TGTGCCAGCAGGGACAGGGTAACTAACTATGGCTACACCTTC
TRBV5-1,TRBJ2-7,.,.,CASSFRSSTASYEQYF,TGCGCCAGCAGCTTCCGATCGTCGACCGCTTCCTACGAGCAGTACTTC
TRBV2,TRBJ1-3,.,.,CASRPDGTPSSGNTIYF,TGTGCCAGCAGACCCGACGGGACACCCTCCTCTGGAAACACCATATATTTT